The source of this TCR beta chain is a study of regulatory T cells in long-lasting Graves disease. Specified time point: newly diagnosed GD, antithyroid drugs for less than 3 months. Scientists built the TCR library using RNA that was extracted from PBMCs. TCR beta libraries were built with iRepertoire HTBI primers and Arm-PCR of CDR3 regions. Per the original methods: Identification across samples found 50 to 80 TRBV and 12 to 15 TRBJ segments. TCRdb re-analysed the multiplex PCR reads in MiXCR, keeping a single row per CDR3 protein. These V and J calls originate from TCRdb's pipeline instead of the authors' own analysis. The sample contains 550,000 or so distinct CDR3 sequences, more than 10% of which appear only once. This clonotype was picked up many times. Its antigen is currently unknown. Germline V gene data show CDR1 as MNHEY and CDR2 as SMNVEV (reference sequence). The CDR3 loop spans 16 amino acids. V was clipped by 4 bases and J by 3 bases; unmatched bases: 9.

Study conclusions and caveats: Patients with persistent disease shared 2,741 public clonotypes, outpacing the roughly 970 shared by new patients.

These data were likewise used in another study, on T cells in Graves' hyperthyroidism and ophthalmopathy. That publication notes: By a 13 V-J model, ophthalmopathy was set apart from stable hyperthyroidism.

The clonotype was recovered from a woman in her 30s with Graves disease. The rearrangement joins TRBV27 to TRBJ1-5, with 7 positions matching TRBD1. The input for sequencing was peripheral blood mononuclear cells (PBMCs), taken at new diagnosis, from a patient treated with antithyroid drugs. CDR3 loop: CASSSSAGGYNQPQHF. CDR3 DNA: TGTGCCAGCAGTTCCTCCGCAGGGGGGTACAATCAGCCCCAGCATTTT.